This T cell receptor (beta chain) comes out of a study of blood T cell repertoires in COVID-19. Across the whole study: The origin of the acute and convalescent COVID-19 samples was the United States, Italy and Spain. Sources were T cells, B-cell-depleted T cells, or PBMCs; the material itself was cDNA or gDNA.

In the authors' workflow: Estimation of nucleated cell counts was performed using reference gene primer amplification. Clones were sequenced by immunoSEQ multiplex PCR, and TCRdb holds only the in-frame ones, with some missing. V, J and clone size derive from that table, while D and trimming were established from the DNA sequence. The sample consists of roughly 310,000 clones, roughly 90% of them appearing once. The CDR3 has 19 amino acids. Germline-derived CDR1 and CDR2 are ENHRY and SYGVKD. The ends lost 0 bases at V and 3 bases at J; junction bases unmatched: 9. The gene calls are TRBV10-3 and TRBJ2-7; TRBD2 matches 15 bases. This TCR came from a woman aged 45-65 years with active or convalescent COVID-19. Material for sequencing was peripheral blood. The CDR3: CAISESTGLAGGHSYEQYF. For the CDR3, the DNA is TGTGCCATCAGTGAGTCGACGGGACTAGCGGGGGGCCATAGCTACGAGCAGTACTTC.